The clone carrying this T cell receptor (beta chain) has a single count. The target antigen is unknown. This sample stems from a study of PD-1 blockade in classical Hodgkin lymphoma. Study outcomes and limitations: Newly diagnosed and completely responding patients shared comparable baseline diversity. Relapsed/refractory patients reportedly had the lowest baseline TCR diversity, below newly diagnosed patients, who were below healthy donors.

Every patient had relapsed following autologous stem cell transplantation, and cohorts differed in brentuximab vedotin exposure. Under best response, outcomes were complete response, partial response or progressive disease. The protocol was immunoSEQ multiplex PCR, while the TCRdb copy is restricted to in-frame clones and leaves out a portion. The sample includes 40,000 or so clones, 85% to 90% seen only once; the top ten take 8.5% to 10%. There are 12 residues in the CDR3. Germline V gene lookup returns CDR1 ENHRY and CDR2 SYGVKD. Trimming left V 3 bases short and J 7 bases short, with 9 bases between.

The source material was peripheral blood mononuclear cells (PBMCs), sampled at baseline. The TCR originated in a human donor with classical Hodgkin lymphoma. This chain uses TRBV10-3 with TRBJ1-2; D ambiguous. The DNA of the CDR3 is TGTGCCATCAGTGAACTACAGTCTGGCTACACCTTC. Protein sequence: CAISELQSGYTF.